This is a list of T cell receptor beta chains from one sample in a study of blood T cell repertoires in COVID-19. TCRdb keeps only in-frame clones here, not all; method: immunoSEQ multiplex PCR. The table lists about 180,000 clones, around 85% of them singletons. The sequencing sample was made of PBMCs or T cells enriched from blood (not recorded which). The receptor source for this set is a man aged 40-49 years who had recovered from COVID-19. CDR3s include the opening cysteine and the closing phenylalanine or tryptophan. Fields, in order: CDR3 protein, V gene.

CASSPFPGDTGELFF TRBV5-6
CASSLSAGIGGNTIYF TRBV28
CSVGGESGSSYNEQFF TRBV29-1
CASSGGTVGNTIYF TRBV3-1/TRBV3-2
CASSSTGLGYEQYF TRBV5-6
CASSTGTANTGELFF TRBV5-8
CASSLGGPEQFF TRBV11-2
CAWSVQGNTEAFF TRBV30
CASKPWGLAGETHEQFF TRBV19
CAVLTGGYNSPLHF TRBV30
CASSPGQFNSPLHF TRBV9
CASSLAGTGSYNEQFF TRBV11-2
CASSQLTGGTNYGYTF TRBV4-1
CASSQGQNYGYTF TRBV4-1
CASSLGDSSLYEQYF TRBV7-9
CAWSRSGTGEAFF TRBV30
CASNGATENQPQHF TRBV6-5
CASSIASGRGKNIQYF TRBV19